The 27 T cell receptor beta chains in this list originate from one sample, sequenced in a study of vaccination and CD4 T cells after COVID-19. Their recognized antigens are unknown. The study sequenced cultured CD4+ T cell DNA using the Oncomine TCR Beta short-read assay. TCRdb ran MiXCR on the PCR reads and lists one entry per CDR3 protein. The profile covers about 15,000 distinct CDR3 sequences, with about 30% appearing a single time and roughly a sixth taken by the ten largest. The treatment was: approximately 9-day PBMC culture with coronavirus spike peptide pools or control peptides (ViraFEST assay). Sequenced material: cultured CD4+ T cells from blood. The source is a human donor with COVID-19.

V gene TRBV7-9 combines with J gene TRBJ2-3; D remains ambiguous. V was trimmed by 0 bases and J by 5 bases, leaving 6 bases between them. The CDR3 totals 13 residues. CDR1 and CDR2 from the germline V gene are SEHNR and FQNEAQ (reference sequence). CDR3 coding DNA: TGTGCCAGCAGCTTAGCCGGAATAGATACGCAGTATTTT. Its translation is CASSLAGIDTQYF.

This chain links TRBV5-1 with TRBJ2-7; perhaps TRBD2 as D (6 bases). CDR1 SGHRS and CDR2 YFSETQ come from the germline V gene. V lost 5 bases and J lost 7, with 13 bases in between. The length of the CDR3 is 12 residues. The CDR3 DNA follows: TGCGCCAGCAGTAATCCCCGGGGGGAGCAGTACTTC. Residues: CASSNPRGEQYF.

This clonotype was seen a handful of times. The chain couples TRBV27 to TRBJ2-1; 8 bases are shared with TRBD1. V trimming: 7 bases; J trimming: 6 bases; junction bases outside the gene matches: 8. The length of the CDR3 is 14 residues. CDR1 is MNHEY and CDR2 is SMNVEV in the germline V gene (reference sequence). The CDR3 sequence: CASKPDRVVNEQFF. The CDR3 DNA reads as TGTGCCAGCAAACCGGACAGGGTGGTCAATGAGCAGTTCTTC.

Here the CDR3 DNA reads TGTGCCAGCAGCTTAGCGGCAGTTCACGGCTACACCTTC. This encodes CASSLAAVHGYTF. The chain employs TRBV11-3 and TRBJ1-2; D is ambiguous. V was clipped by 1 base and J by 8 bases, with 11 bases between them. CDR3 size: 13 residues. Looked up from germline, CDR1 is SGHNT and CDR2 is YENEEA.

This clonotype was seen more than once but under ten times. V is TRBV20-1 and J is TRBJ2-5; 10 bases are a match to TRBD2. Germline CDR1 is DFQATT and CDR2 is SNEGSKA (reference sequence). The CDR3 totals 16 residues. The V segment lost 0 bases and the J segment 5 bases; nucleotides outside the gene matches: 9. The CDR3 nucleotides read TGCAGTGCTAGAGATCTAGTACTAGCGGGAACTGAGACCCAGTACTTC. Translating it yields CSARDLVLAGTETQYF.

The chain is built from TRBV28 and TRBJ2-4, with TRBD1 identical over 7 bases. CDR1 and CDR2 (germline): MDHEN, SYDVKM. The CDR3 has 14 residues. Trimming took 2 bases from V and 8 from J; bases not matched to a gene: 6. The CDR3 nucleotides are TGTGCCAGCAGTTTAATACAGGGGACGGACATTCAGTACTTC. This codes for CASSLIQGTDIQYF.

This chain uses TRBV29-1 with TRBJ2-7; TRBD1 agrees at 7 bases. V lost 4 bases and J lost 1; bases outside the gene matches: 4. Germline V gene sequence: CDR1 SQVTM, CDR2 ANQGSEA. The CDR3 contains 13 residues. CDR3 amino acids: CSVGPRGSYEQYF. The CDR3 coding sequence is TGCAGCGTTGGTCCCAGGGGGTCCTACGAGCAGTACTTC.

This chain connects TRBV6-1 to TRBJ1-2; a weak D match, TRBD1 (5 bases). Per germline, CDR1 MNHNS and CDR2 SASEGT. The CDR3 has 13 amino acids. V gave up 8 bases and J gave up 4 bases, with 14 bases separating them. The CDR3 nucleotides are TGTGCCAGCTCAAACAGGTACGGCTATGGCTACACCTTC. Translated: CASSNRYGYGYTF.

The chain is built from TRBV5-4 and TRBJ2-1; 7 bases fit TRBD2. CDR1 and CDR2 (germline): SGHNT, YYREEE (reference sequence). The junction had 12 bases not matched to a gene; V was cut back by 6 bases and J by 3 bases. The CDR3 sequence is 16 residues long. The CDR3 here is CASTPTGGGGYNEQFF. The CDR3 bases are TGTGCCAGCACCCCCACGGGCGGGGGAGGCTACAATGAGCAGTTCTTC.

This clonotype was counted between two and nine times. The chain recombines TRBV6-1 with TRBJ1-2; 9 positions match TRBD1. CDR1 and CDR2 from the germline V gene are MNHNS and SASEGT. J gave up 10 bases and V 6 bases, and 9 bases lay outside the gene matches. The CDR3 has 13 amino acids. CDR3 amino acids: CASRTGQGVIYTF. CDR3 DNA: TGTGCCAGCAGGACGGGACAGGGAGTTATCTACACCTTC.

This chain joins TRBV6-1 and TRBJ1-2; D perhaps matches TRBD1 (6 bases). The CDR3 runs 14 residues. Germline V gives CDR1 MNHNS, CDR2 SASEGT. The V end lost 5 bases, the J end lost 2 bases, and 12 bases lay between the germline ends. CDR3 bases: TGTGCCAGCAGTCGGACAGAAGGAAACTATGGCTACACCTTC. This sequence encodes CASSRTEGNYGYTF.

The sample holds a few counts of this clonotype. The chain recombines TRBV19 with TRBJ2-7; D unresolved. The CDR3 length is 14 residues. CDR1 LNHDA and CDR2 SQIVND come from the germline V gene (reference sequence). The V end was cut by 6 bases, the J end by 4 bases, with 16 bases between. CDR3: CASSYLGSSYEQYF. In DNA, the CDR3 is TGTGCCAGTAGCTACCTAGGGTCCTCGTACGAGCAGTACTTC.

This clonotype was detected a few times. This chain uses TRBV12-3 or TRBV12-4 with TRBJ2-3, with D unclear. V was shortened by 7 bases and J by 9 bases, with 11 bases between the two germline ends. This CDR3 comprises 11 residues. The chain's CDR3 is CASNQMGTQYF. Here the CDR3 DNA reads TGTGCCAGCAATCAAATGGGGACGCAGTATTTT.

The chain carries TRBV20-1 and TRBJ1-5, with a possible D match to TRBD1 (5 bases). Germline lookup yields CDR1 DFQATT and CDR2 SNEGSKA (reference sequence). The CDR3 contains 14 residues. Trimming took off 6 bases at V and 6 bases at J, with 18 bases between the two ends. The CDR3 reads CSAYSGGVGQPQHF. In nucleotides, the CDR3 is TGCAGTGCATACAGTGGGGGGGTCGGTCAGCCCCAGCATTTT.

The chain is built from TRBV7-8 and TRBJ1-3; D call uncertain. The CDR3 covers 16 residues. V was clipped by 1 base and J by 0 bases, with 10 bases between them. Germline assignment: CDR1 SGHVS and CDR2 FQNEAQ. CDR3 protein: CASSLVVVPSGNTIYF. The CDR3 nucleotides are TGTGCCAGCAGCTTAGTTGTGGTACCCTCTGGAAACACCATATATTTT.

This clonotype was counted only a few times. The chain joins TRBV10-3 to TRBJ2-7; possibly TRBD1 or TRBD2 for D (5 bases each). CDR1 ENHRY and CDR2 SYGVKD come from the germline V gene. Trimming removed 10 bases from V and 3 bases from J, with 16 bases in between. The CDR3 loop spans 13 amino acids. CDR3 DNA: TGTGCCACTACGGGACCTGGGATCTACGAGCAGTACTTC. Protein sequence: CATTGPGIYEQYF.

V gene TRBV27 combines with J gene TRBJ2-7, with 9 bases identical to TRBD1. V was pared by 6 bases and J by 7 bases, with 7 bases of the junction left unmatched. Germline CDR1 MNHEY, CDR2 SMNVEV (reference sequence). This CDR3 comprises 13 residues. CDR3 coding DNA: TGTGCCAGCAGAATGACAGGGGGAATTGAGCAGTACTTC. This sequence encodes CASRMTGGIEQYF.

The V gene is TRBV5-1, the J gene TRBJ2-7; 8 nucleotides agree with TRBD1. Germline V gene lookup returns CDR1 SGHRS and CDR2 YFSETQ. J was trimmed by 4 bases and V by 4 bases; bases with no gene match: 7. The CDR3 extends over 14 amino acids. CDR3 in DNA: TGCGCCAGCAGCCCTGACAGGGGTCGATACGAGCAGTACTTC. As protein: CASSPDRGRYEQYF.

This clonotype appeared a few times. The V call is TRBV6-1, the J call TRBJ1-3, with D possibly being TRBD1 (6 bases). This CDR3 region has 14 residues. V lost 11 bases, J lost 0 bases, and 14 bases lay in between. Germline CDR1 and CDR2: MNHNS and SASEGT. The DNA of the CDR3 is TGTGCCGTCAAAGGGGGTACCTCTGGAAACACCATATATTTT. Protein product: CAVKGGTSGNTIYF.

This clonotype was seen a handful of times. The chain is built from TRBV6-1 and TRBJ1-1; no firm D call. Germline lookup yields CDR1 MNHNS and CDR2 SASEGT. Trimming removed 7 bases at V and 3 bases at J, with 15 bases between. The CDR3 runs to 14 residues. The chain's CDR3 is CASKSWVGDTEAFF. The CDR3 DNA reads TGTGCCAGCAAGAGCTGGGTCGGAGACACTGAAGCTTTCTTT.

The CDR3 DNA sequence: TGTGCCAGCAGTTCCCAGGGGGCGGGGGAGCAGTACTTC. The encoded protein is CASSSQGAGEQYF. The rearrangement uses TRBV6-5 and TRBJ2-7, with 8 bases fitting TRBD1. Trimming took 4 bases from V and 7 from J; bases not matched to a gene: 6. CDR3 length equals 13 residues. Germline values: CDR1 MNHEY, CDR2 SVGAGI.

The table lists this clonotype with a few counts. CDR3 nucleotides: TGTGCCAGCAGCCCGGGACGAAGCACAGATACGCAGTATTTT. Protein: CASSPGRSTDTQYF. The chain has TRBV7-6 and TRBJ2-3; D may correspond to TRBD1 or TRBD2 (5 bases each). The CDR3 covers 14 residues. The V end was cut by 5 bases, the J end by 0 bases, with 9 bases between. CDR1 is SGHVS and CDR2 is FNYEAQ in the germline V gene.

By sample share, this clonotype is medium-sized. J is TRBJ1-2 and V is TRBV10-2, with TRBD1 as a possible D gene (5 bases). The V gene lost 7 bases and the J gene lost 4 bases, with 10 bases spanning the gap. In germline, CDR1 is WSHSY, CDR2 SAAADI. This CDR3 is 12 amino acids long. Here the CDR3 DNA reads TGCGCCAGCATGACAGATAGCTATGGCTACACCTTC. It yields the protein CASMTDSYGYTF.

This clonotype has only a few counts. V is TRBV6-1 and J is TRBJ1-6; 9 positions agree with TRBD1. Per germline, CDR1 MNHNS and CDR2 SASEGT. V trimming: 5 bases; J trimming: 14 bases; junction bases outside the gene matches: 16. The CDR3 is made up of 16 amino acids. The CDR3: CASSNGQGLINSALHF. The CDR3 DNA reads TGTGCCAGCAGTAACGGACAGGGGCTAATCAATTCGGCCCTCCACTTT.

The chain has TRBV6-5 and TRBJ2-5; D gene unclear. Per the germline V gene, CDR1 is MNHEY and CDR2 is SVGAGI. This CDR3 has 13 residues. V lost 0 bases and J 4 bases, leaving 6 bases between the germline ends. The CDR3 nucleotides are TGTGCCAGCAGTTACTCGATGCGAGAGACCCAGTACTTC. The encoded protein is CASSYSMRETQYF.

This clonotype was observed a few times. This chain links TRBV7-9 with TRBJ1-1; the match to TRBD1 covers 9 bases. Germline CDR1 SEHNR, CDR2 FQNEAQ (reference sequence). With V trimmed by 5 bases and J by 1 base, 5 bases remained unmatched. The CDR3 length is 15 residues. CDR3 residues: CASSARQGGNTEAFF. CDR3 DNA sequence: TGTGCCAGCAGCGCGCGACAGGGGGGGAACACTGAAGCTTTCTTT.

The V call is TRBV7-8, the J call TRBJ1-1; D may be TRBD1 (5 bases). The CDR3 is made up of 15 amino acids. V was clipped by 0 bases and J by 10 bases, with 18 bases between them. Per germline, CDR1 SGHVS and CDR2 FQNEAQ. The CDR3 sequence is CASSLADLRDGAAFF. In DNA, the CDR3 is TGTGCCAGCAGCTTAGCGGATCTTCGGGACGGGGCAGCTTTCTTT.